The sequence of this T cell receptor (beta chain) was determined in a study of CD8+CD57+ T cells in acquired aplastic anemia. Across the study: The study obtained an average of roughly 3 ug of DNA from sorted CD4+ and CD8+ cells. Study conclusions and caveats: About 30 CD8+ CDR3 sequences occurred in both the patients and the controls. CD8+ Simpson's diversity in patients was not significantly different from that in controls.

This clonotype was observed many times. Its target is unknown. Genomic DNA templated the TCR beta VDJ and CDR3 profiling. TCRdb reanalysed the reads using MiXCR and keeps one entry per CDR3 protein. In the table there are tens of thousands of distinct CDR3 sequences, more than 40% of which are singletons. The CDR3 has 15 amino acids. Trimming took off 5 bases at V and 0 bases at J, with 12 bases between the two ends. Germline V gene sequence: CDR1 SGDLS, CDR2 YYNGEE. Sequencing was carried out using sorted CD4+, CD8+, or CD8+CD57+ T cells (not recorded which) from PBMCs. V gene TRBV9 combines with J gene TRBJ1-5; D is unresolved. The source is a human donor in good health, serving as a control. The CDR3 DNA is TGTGCCAGCAGTCGGACGGTGAATAGCAATCAGCCCCAGCATTTT. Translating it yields CASSRTVNSNQPQHF.